These 20 T cell receptor beta chains were sequenced from one sample in a study of T cell responses to AZD1222 COVID-19 vaccine. Sequencing used immunoSEQ multiplex PCR; TCRdb keeps in-frame clones, though not all of them. Among some 200,000 clones listed, roughly 93% were seen once. The specimen was peripheral blood, collected on day 0 of AZD1222 vaccination. The receptor set was obtained from an adult in good health.

The chain is built from TRBV5-5 and TRBJ1-1; TRBD1 might be the D (6 bases). There are 18 residues in the CDR3. CDR1 is SGHKS, CDR2 YYEKEE, per germline (reference sequence). V lost 1 base to trimming and J lost 0 bases, with 19 bases between them. In nucleotides, the CDR3 is TGTGCCAGCAGCTTGAAATCAGGGTCAGGGGCTATGAACACTGAAGCTTTCTTT. This translates into CASSLKSGSGAMNTEAFF.

This clone was detected once. The chain carries TRBV7-9 and TRBJ2-1; perhaps D is TRBD1 or TRBD2 (5 bases each). The CDR3 totals 15 residues. Germline CDR1 reads SEHNR; CDR2 reads FQNEAQ (reference sequence). Trimming stripped 10 bases from V and 3 bases from J, with 19 bases between. CDR3 amino acids: CAIAWGDSYYNEQFF. CDR3 nucleotides: TGTGCCATCGCCTGGGGAGACAGCTACTACAATGAGCAGTTCTTC.

V gene TRBV7-9 combines with J gene TRBJ2-2; D possibly corresponds to TRBD2 (5 bases). The CDR3 extends over 15 amino acids. V was trimmed by 5 bases and J by 5 bases, leaving 15 bases between them. CDR1 and CDR2 from the germline V gene are SEHNR and FQNEAQ (reference sequence). The CDR3 reads CASSPGAGGTGELFF. CDR3 DNA: TGTGCCAGCAGCCCCGGCGCGGGCGGGACCGGGGAGCTGTTTTTT.

This clone was recorded once. The rearrangement links TRBV28 to TRBJ1-2, with TRBD1 as a possible D gene (5 bases). This CDR3 is 14 amino acids long. V was shortened by 6 bases and J by 4 bases, with 15 bases between the two germline ends. Per germline, CDR1 MDHEN and CDR2 SYDVKM. CDR3 amino acids: CASSPIGTPYGYTF. The CDR3 nucleotides are TGTGCCAGCAGCCCTATCGGGACTCCCTATGGCTACACCTTC.

The chain employs TRBV10-3 and TRBJ1-2, with D hard to call. The CDR3 covers 13 residues. The germline V gene encodes CDR1 ENHRY and CDR2 SYGVKD. The V gene lost 3 bases and the J gene lost 2 bases, with 7 bases spanning the gap. The CDR3 region is CAISDEGNYGYTF. The CDR3 coding sequence is TGTGCCATCAGTGATGAAGGGAACTATGGCTACACCTTC.

This chain uses TRBV27 with TRBJ1-3; D possibly corresponds to TRBD1 (5 bases). Germline V gives CDR1 MNHEY, CDR2 SMNVEV (reference sequence). Trimming cost V 4 bases and J 4 bases, with 20 bases left between them. CDR3 size: 17 residues. The CDR3 protein is CASSSMGRGVEGNTIYF. The CDR3 region has the DNA TGTGCCAGCAGTTCGATGGGGAGGGGAGTGGAAGGAAACACCATATATTTT.

The chain employs TRBV14 and TRBJ2-1, with D possibly TRBD1 on 5 matching bases. V was cut by 4 bases and J by 0 bases, with 10 bases left in between. CDR1 is SGHDN, CDR2 FVKESK, per germline. The CDR3 is 15 amino acids. The CDR3, as DNA: TGTGCCAGCAGCCGCGGACATAGCTCCTACAATGAGCAGTTCTTC. Translated: CASSRGHSSYNEQFF.

This clone was seen only a few times. The V call is TRBV7-9, the J call TRBJ2-5, with 8 bases lining up with TRBD2. This CDR3 comprises 18 residues. The V gene's germline CDR1 is SEHNR and CDR2 FQNEAQ (reference sequence). V trimming: 5 bases; J trimming: 5 bases; junction bases outside the gene matches: 19. The CDR3 nucleotides are TGTGCCAGCAGCACCCCGTGGGCGCGGGAGGCCACCGGTGAGACCCAGTACTTC. Its protein product is CASSTPWAREATGETQYF. The whole variable domain, remainder taken from reference TRBV7-9 and TRBJ2-5, is DTGVSQNPRHKITKRGQNVTFRCDPISEHNRLYWYRQTLGQGPEFLTYFQNEAQLEKSRLLSDRFSAERPKGSFSTLEIQRTEQGDSAMYLCASSTPWAREATGETQYFGPGTRLLVL.

The chain recombines TRBV18 with TRBJ1-1, with D uncertain. Germline loops: CDR1 KGHSH, CDR2 LQKENI. The CDR3 totals 14 residues. Trimming removed 6 bases at V and 0 bases at J, with 11 bases between. CDR3 region: CASSLGSVNTEAFF. CDR3 coding DNA: TGTGCCAGCTCCTTGGGTAGCGTGAACACTGAAGCTTTCTTT.

This chain uses TRBV27 with TRBJ2-1, with a tentative D call TRBD2 (6 bases). The length of the CDR3 is 13 residues. Germline CDR1 is MNHEY and CDR2 is SMNVEV (reference sequence). Trimming shortened V by 2 bases and J by 6 bases, and 8 bases separated the two germline ends. The CDR3 loop reads CASSLGGINEQFF. The CDR3 coding sequence is TGTGCCAGCAGTTTAGGGGGGATCAATGAGCAGTTCTTC.

This clone was picked up one time. The gene calls are TRBV5-1 and TRBJ1-4, with 7 positions matching TRBD1. V was pared by 4 bases and J by 1 base, with 4 bases of the junction left unmatched. Per the germline V gene, CDR1 is SGHRS and CDR2 is YFSETQ. This CDR3 comprises 15 residues. CDR3 sequence: CASSKTGVTNEKLFF. In DNA, the CDR3 is TGCGCCAGCAGCAAAACAGGGGTAACTAATGAAAAACTGTTTTTT. Combining the CDR3 with reference TRBV5-1 and TRBJ1-4 gives the whole variable domain KAGVTQTPRYLIKTRGQQVTLSCSPISGHRSVSWYQQTPGQGLQFLFEYFSETQRNKGNFPGRFSGRQFSNSRSEMNVSTLELGDSALYLCASSKTGVTNEKLFFGSGTQLSVL.

V usage is TRBV5-4 and J usage is TRBJ1-6, with D perhaps matching TRBD1 (5 bases). V was cut by 0 bases and J by 10 bases, with 11 bases left in between. The CDR3 loop spans 14 amino acids. From germline, CDR1 is SGHNT and CDR2 YYREEE (reference sequence). The DNA for the CDR3 is TGTGCCAGCAGCTTGGTCCGGGACGGATCACCCCTCCACTTT. Its translation is CASSLVRDGSPLHF.

The count of this clone is one. The genes are TRBV11-2 and TRBJ2-7, with 9 bases lining up with TRBD1. Germline lookup yields CDR1 SGHAT and CDR2 FQNNGV. J lost 8 bases, V lost 5 bases, and 13 bases had no gene match. The CDR3 covers 15 residues. The CDR3 nucleotides are TGTGCCAGCAGCCGTGACACCGGGACAGGGCTCCAGCAGTACTTC. Protein sequence: CASSRDTGTGLQQYF.

The V gene is TRBV5-1, the J gene TRBJ1-1; 7 positions match TRBD1. The CDR3 contains 15 residues. After removal of 4 bases from V and 1 base from J, the junction contained 7 bases not matched to a gene. CDR1 SGHRS and CDR2 YFSETQ come from the germline V gene. CDR3 protein: CASSLRGESNTEAFF. CDR3 nucleotide sequence: TGCGCCAGCAGCCTCAGGGGGGAGTCGAACACTGAAGCTTTCTTT.

This sequence joins TRBV19 and TRBJ2-1, with D maybe TRBD2 (5 bases). The germline CDR1 and CDR2 sequences are LNHDA and SQIVND (reference sequence). Trimming left V 4 bases short and J 5 bases short, with 6 bases between. The CDR3 contains 12 residues. CDR3: CASSRTDNEQFF. The CDR3 coding sequence is TGTGCCAGTAGTAGGACTGACAATGAGCAGTTCTTC. The full variable domain, rest sourced from reference TRBV19 and TRBJ2-1, is DGGITQSPKYLFRKEGQNVTLSCEQNLNHDAMYWYRQDPGQGLRLIYYSQIVNDFQKGDIAEGYSVSREKKESFPLTVTSAQKNPTAFYLCASSRTDNEQFFGPGTRLTVL.

The chain has TRBV25-1 and TRBJ1-2; D unclear. The CDR3 consists of 11 residues. The germline V gene has CDR1 MGHDK and CDR2 SYGVNS. V was shortened by 7 bases and J by 8 bases, with 11 bases between the two germline ends. Written as DNA, the CDR3 is TGTGCCAGCATGGACGGGGTCGGCTACACCTTC. Protein sequence: CASMDGVGYTF.

This chain joins TRBV7-2 and TRBJ2-5; D gene unclear. The CDR3 sequence is 14 residues long. Trimming pared 2 bases from V and 0 bases from J, leaving 7 bases between. Germline V gene data show CDR1 as SGHTA and CDR2 as FQGNSA. The CDR3 DNA sequence: TGTGCCAGCAGCTTACAGGCCAACCAAGAGACCCAGTACTTC. Encoded protein: CASSLQANQETQYF.

The rearrangement uses TRBV3-1 (or the pseudogene TRBV3-2) and TRBJ1-2; D is unclear. This CDR3 is built from 13 residues. Trimming took off 1 base at V and 5 bases at J, with 8 bases between the two ends. Looked up from germline, CDR1 is LGHDT and CDR2 is YNNKEL (reference sequence). The CDR3 DNA reads as TGTGCCAGCAGCCAAGCCCCGACATATGGCTACACCTTC. Residues: CASSQAPTYGYTF.

CDR3 nucleotides: TGTGCCAGCAGCCCCACAGGGGGCTTGTATGGCTACACCTTC. Translation: CASSPTGGLYGYTF. This chain connects TRBV28 to TRBJ1-2; 9 nucleotides agree with TRBD1. The CDR3 is 14 amino acids. The junction had 7 bases not matched to a gene; V was cut back by 6 bases and J by 5 bases. Germline lookup yields CDR1 MDHEN and CDR2 SYDVKM.

This chain uses TRBV7-9 with TRBJ2-1, with D possibly called TRBD1 or TRBD2 (5 bases each). Germline-derived CDR1 and CDR2 are SEHNR and FQNEAQ (reference sequence). V lost 1 base to trimming and J lost 8 bases, with 12 bases between them. The length of the CDR3 is 14 residues. The CDR3 DNA reads TGTGCCAGCAGCTTAGGGGGTCGGGGCTATGAGCAGTTCTTC. Translation gives CASSLGGRGYEQFF.